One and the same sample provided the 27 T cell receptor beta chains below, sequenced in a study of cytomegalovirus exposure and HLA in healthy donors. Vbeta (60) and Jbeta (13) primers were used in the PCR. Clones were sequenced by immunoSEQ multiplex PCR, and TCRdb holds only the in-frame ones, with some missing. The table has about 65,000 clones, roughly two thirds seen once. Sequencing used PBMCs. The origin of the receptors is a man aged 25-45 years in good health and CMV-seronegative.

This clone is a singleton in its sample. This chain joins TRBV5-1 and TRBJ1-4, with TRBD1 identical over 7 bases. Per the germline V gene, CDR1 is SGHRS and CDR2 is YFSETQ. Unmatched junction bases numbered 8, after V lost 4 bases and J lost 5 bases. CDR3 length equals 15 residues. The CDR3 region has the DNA TGCGCCAGCAGCCCTGAGGGGGCGGCCAATGAAAAACTGTTTTTT. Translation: CASSPEGAANEKLFF.

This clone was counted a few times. Here the CDR3 DNA reads TGCGCCAGCAGCAGGACAGTGGGTGACACCGGGGAGCTGTTTTTT. It specifies CASSRTVGDTGELFF. The chain is built from TRBV5-1 and TRBJ2-2; tentative D call: TRBD1 (6 bases). From germline, CDR1 is SGHRS and CDR2 YFSETQ. This CDR3 spans 15 amino acids. V shed 4 bases and J shed 3 bases, with 13 bases lying between them.

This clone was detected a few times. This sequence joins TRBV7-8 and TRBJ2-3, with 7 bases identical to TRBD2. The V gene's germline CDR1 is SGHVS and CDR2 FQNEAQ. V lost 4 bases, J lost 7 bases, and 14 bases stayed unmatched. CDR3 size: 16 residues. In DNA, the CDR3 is TGTGCCAGCAGCTCCCTCGCGGGGGAGGCCTCGAATACGCAGTATTTT. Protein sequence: CASSSLAGEASNTQYF. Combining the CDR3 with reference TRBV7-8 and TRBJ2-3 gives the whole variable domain GAGVSQSPRYKVAKRGQDVALRCDPISGHVSLFWYQQALGQGPEFLTYFQNEAQLDKSGLPSDRFFAERPEGSVSTLKIQRTQQEDSAVYLCASSSLAGEASNTQYFGPGTRLTVL.

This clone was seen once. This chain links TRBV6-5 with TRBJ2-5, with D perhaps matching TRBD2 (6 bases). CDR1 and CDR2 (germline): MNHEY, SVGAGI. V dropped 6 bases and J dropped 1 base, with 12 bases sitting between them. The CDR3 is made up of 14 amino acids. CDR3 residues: CASSLLRGQETQYF. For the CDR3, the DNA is TGTGCCAGCAGCCTTCTGCGGGGCCAAGAGACCCAGTACTTC.

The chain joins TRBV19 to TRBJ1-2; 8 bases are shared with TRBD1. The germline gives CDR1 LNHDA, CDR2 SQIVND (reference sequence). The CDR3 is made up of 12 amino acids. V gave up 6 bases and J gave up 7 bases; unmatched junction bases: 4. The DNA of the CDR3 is TGTGCCAGTAGCGGACAGGGCGGTGGCTACACCTTC. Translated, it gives CASSGQGGGYTF.

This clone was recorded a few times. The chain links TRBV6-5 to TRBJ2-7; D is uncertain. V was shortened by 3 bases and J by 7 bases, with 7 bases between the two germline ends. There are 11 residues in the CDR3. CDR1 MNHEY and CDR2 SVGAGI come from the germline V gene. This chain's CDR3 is CASSYLEEQYF. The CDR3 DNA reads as TGTGCCAGCAGTTATCTGGAGGAGCAGTACTTC.

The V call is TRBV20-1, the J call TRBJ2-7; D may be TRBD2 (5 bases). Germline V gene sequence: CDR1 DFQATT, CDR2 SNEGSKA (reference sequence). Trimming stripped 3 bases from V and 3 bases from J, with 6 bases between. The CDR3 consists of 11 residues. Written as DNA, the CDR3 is TGCAGTGCTAGGGCGGGCTACGAGCAGTACTTC. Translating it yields CSARAGYEQYF.

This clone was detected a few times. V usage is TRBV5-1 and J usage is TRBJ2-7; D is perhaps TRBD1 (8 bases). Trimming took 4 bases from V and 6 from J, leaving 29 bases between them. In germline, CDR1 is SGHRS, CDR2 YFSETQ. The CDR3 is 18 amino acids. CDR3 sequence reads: CASSLTYRQGTNRGEQYF. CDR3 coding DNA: TGCGCCAGCAGCCTCACCTATAGACAGGGGACTAATCGGGGCGAGCAGTACTTC.

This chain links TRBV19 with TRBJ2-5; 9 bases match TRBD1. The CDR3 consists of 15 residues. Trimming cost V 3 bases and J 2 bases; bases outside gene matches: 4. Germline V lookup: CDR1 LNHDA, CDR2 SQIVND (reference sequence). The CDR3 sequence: CASSILGQGQETQYF. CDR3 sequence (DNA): TGTGCCAGTAGTATTCTCGGACAGGGGCAAGAGACCCAGTACTTC.

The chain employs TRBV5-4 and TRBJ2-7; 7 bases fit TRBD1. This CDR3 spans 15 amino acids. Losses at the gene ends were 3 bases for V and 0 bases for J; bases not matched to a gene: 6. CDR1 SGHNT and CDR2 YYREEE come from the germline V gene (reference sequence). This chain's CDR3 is CASSSTDRASYEQYF. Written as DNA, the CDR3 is TGTGCCAGCAGCTCAACTGACAGGGCCTCCTACGAGCAGTACTTC.

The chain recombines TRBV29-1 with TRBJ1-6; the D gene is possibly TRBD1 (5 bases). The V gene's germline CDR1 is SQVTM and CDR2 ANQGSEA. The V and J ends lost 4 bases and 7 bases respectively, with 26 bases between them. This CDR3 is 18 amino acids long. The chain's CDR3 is CSVGRLKQGFYLNSPLHF. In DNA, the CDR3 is TGCAGCGTTGGGCGACTGAAGCAGGGTTTTTATTTGAATTCACCCCTCCACTTT. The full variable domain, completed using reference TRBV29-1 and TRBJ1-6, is SAVISQKPSRDICQRGTSLTIQCQVDSQVTMMFWYRQQPGQSLTLIATANQGSEATYESGFVIDKFPISRPNLTFSTLTVSNMSPEDSSIYLCSVGRLKQGFYLNSPLHFGNGTRLTVT.

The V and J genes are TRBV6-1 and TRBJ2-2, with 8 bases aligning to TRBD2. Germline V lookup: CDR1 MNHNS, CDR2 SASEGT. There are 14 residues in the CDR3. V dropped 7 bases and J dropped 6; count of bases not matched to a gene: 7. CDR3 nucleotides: TGTGCCAGCACGAACGGGGGGGCCCCCGGGGAGCTGTTTTTT. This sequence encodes CASTNGGAPGELFF.

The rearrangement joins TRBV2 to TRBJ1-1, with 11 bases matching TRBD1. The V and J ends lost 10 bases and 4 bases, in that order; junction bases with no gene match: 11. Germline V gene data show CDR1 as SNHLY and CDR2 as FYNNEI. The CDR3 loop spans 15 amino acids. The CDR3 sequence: CANSGQGDRSTEAFF. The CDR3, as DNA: TGTGCCAACTCGGGACAGGGGGATAGGAGCACTGAAGCTTTCTTT.

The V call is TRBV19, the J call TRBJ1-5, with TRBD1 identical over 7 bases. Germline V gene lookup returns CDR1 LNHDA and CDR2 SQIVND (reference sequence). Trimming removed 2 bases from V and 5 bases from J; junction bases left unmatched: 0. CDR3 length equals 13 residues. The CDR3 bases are TGTGCCAGTAGTATACAGGGGGATCAGCCCCAGCATTTT. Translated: CASSIQGDQPQHF.

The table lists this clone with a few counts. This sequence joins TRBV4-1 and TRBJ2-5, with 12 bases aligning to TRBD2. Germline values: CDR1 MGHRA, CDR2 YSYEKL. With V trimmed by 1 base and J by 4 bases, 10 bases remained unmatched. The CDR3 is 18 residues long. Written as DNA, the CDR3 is TGCGCCAGCAGCCAAGGAGCTAGCGGGGGGGCCGGGAGAGAGACCCAGTACTTC. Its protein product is CASSQGASGGAGRETQYF.

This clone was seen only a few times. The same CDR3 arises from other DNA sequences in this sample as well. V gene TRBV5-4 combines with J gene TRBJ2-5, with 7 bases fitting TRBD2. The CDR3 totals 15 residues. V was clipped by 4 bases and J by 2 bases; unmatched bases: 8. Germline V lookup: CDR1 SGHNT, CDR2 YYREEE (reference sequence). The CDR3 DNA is TGTGCCAGCAGCCGCCTCGCGGGGGATCAAGAGACCCAGTACTTC. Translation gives CASSRLAGDQETQYF.

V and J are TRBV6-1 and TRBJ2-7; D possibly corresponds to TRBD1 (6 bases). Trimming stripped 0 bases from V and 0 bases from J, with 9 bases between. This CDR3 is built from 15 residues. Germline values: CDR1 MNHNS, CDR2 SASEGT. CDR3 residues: CASSEAGAYSYEQYF. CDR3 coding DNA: TGTGCCAGCAGTGAAGCGGGGGCCTACTCCTACGAGCAGTACTTC.

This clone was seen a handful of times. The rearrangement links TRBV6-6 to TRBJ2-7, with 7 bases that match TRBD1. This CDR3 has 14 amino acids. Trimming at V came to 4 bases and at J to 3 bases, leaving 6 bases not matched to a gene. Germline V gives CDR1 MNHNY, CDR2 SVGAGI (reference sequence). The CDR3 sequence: CASSFPGQLYEQYF. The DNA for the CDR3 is TGTGCCAGCAGTTTTCCGGGACAGCTCTACGAGCAGTACTTC.

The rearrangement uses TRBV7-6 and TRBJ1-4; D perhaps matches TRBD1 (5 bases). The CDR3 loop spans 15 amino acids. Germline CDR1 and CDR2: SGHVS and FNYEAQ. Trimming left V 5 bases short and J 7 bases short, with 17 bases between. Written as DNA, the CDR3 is TGTGCCAGCAGCCCTTACGGGGGTTTGGGTGAAAAACTGTTTTTT. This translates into CASSPYGGLGEKLFF.

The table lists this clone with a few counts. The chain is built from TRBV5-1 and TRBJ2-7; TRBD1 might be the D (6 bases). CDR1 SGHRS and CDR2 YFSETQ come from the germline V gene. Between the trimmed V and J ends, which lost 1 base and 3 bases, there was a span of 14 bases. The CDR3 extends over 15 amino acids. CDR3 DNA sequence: TGCGCCAGCAGCTTGCACCGGGACAAACTCTACGAGCAGTACTTC. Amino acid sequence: CASSLHRDKLYEQYF.

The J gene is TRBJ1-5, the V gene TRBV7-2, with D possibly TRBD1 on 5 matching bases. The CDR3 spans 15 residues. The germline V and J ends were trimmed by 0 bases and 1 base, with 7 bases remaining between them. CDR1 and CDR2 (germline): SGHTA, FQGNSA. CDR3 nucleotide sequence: TGTGCCAGCAGCTTAGCCGGGGGGAGCAATCAGCCCCAGCATTTT. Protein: CASSLAGGSNQPQHF.

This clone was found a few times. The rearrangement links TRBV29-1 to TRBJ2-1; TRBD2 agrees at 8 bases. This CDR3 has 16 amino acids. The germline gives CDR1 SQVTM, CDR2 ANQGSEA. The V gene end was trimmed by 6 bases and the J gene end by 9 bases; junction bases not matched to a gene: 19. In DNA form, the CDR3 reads TGCAGCGTCGGAAAGTTAGTAGCGGGACACCTGGGTGAGCAGTTCTTC. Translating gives CSVGKLVAGHLGEQFF.

The CDR3 sequence: CASSQDRDANYGYTF. The CDR3 nucleotides are TGTGCCAGCAGCCAAGACAGGGATGCTAACTATGGCTACACCTTC. The chain carries TRBV14 and TRBJ1-2, with D possibly matching TRBD1 (5 bases). The CDR3 is made up of 15 amino acids. V shed 0 bases and J shed 0 bases, with 8 bases lying between them. Germline CDR1 reads SGHDN; CDR2 reads FVKESK.

CDR3 region: CSAKDRLGLNEQFF. The CDR3 nucleotides are TGCAGCGCCAAAGACCGGCTAGGTCTGAATGAGCAGTTCTTC. This sequence joins TRBV29-1 and TRBJ2-1; D gene ambiguous. V shed 7 bases and J shed 7 bases, with 20 bases lying between them. This CDR3 is built from 14 residues. Germline V gene lookup returns CDR1 SQVTM and CDR2 ANQGSEA.

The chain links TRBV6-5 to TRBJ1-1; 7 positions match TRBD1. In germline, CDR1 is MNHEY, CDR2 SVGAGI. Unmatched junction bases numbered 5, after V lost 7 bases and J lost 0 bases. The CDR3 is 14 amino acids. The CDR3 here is CASTRRGLNTEAFF. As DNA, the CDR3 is TGTGCCAGCACCAGAAGGGGGCTGAACACTGAAGCTTTCTTT.

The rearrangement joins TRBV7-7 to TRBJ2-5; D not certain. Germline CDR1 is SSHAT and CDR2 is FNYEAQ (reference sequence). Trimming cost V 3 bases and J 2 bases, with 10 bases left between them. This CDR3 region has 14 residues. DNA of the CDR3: TGTGCCAGCAGCTTGAGTCCTATACAAGAGACCCAGTACTTC. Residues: CASSLSPIQETQYF.

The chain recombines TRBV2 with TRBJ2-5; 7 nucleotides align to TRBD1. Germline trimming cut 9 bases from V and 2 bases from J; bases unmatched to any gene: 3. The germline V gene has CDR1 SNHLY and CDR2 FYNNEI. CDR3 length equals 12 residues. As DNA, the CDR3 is TGTGCCAGTCACAGGGGACAAGAGACCCAGTACTTC. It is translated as CASHRGQETQYF.